These 17 T cell receptor beta chains originate from one sample sequenced in a study of blood T cell repertoires in COVID-19. TCRdb keeps only in-frame clones here, not all; method: immunoSEQ multiplex PCR. The sample shows 250,000 to 400,000 clones, approximately 88% of them seen only once. Sequencing was carried out using peripheral blood. These receptors all come from a woman aged 25 to 39 with COVID-19, enrolled during active disease.

The V call is TRBV4-1, the J call TRBJ1-4; D is ambiguous. Trimming took off 2 bases at V and 5 bases at J, with 6 bases between the two ends. Germline values: CDR1 MGHRA, CDR2 YSYEKL. The CDR3 extends over 13 amino acids. CDR3 sequence (DNA): TGCGCCAGCAGCCAATGGCAGAATGAAAAACTGTTTTTT. Translation: CASSQWQNEKLFF.

This clone was seen a few times. J is TRBJ1-2 and V is TRBV15; D might be TRBD1 (6 bases). This CDR3 contains 15 residues. V lost 3 bases to trimming and J lost 8 bases, with 19 bases between them. CDR1 is LNHNV and CDR2 is YYDKDF in the germline V gene (reference sequence). DNA for the CDR3: TGTGCCACCAGCAGTGTCCAGGGGCTAGTCTACGGCTACACCTTC. This translates into CATSSVQGLVYGYTF.

The chain couples TRBV7-3 to TRBJ2-2; TRBD1 matches 9 bases. Per the germline V gene, CDR1 is SGHTA and CDR2 is FQGTGA. Trimming at V came to 4 bases and at J to 4 bases, leaving 7 bases not matched to a gene. This CDR3 is 16 amino acids long. This CDR3 is CASSSSQGAVTGELFF. CDR3 bases: TGTGCCAGCAGCTCGTCACAGGGGGCGGTCACCGGGGAGCTGTTTTTT.

J is TRBJ1-3 and V is TRBV11-3; 9 bases line up with TRBD1. The germline V gene encodes CDR1 SGHNT and CDR2 YENEEA. The CDR3 contains 17 residues. V lost 3 bases and J lost 1; bases outside the gene matches: 7. The CDR3 loop reads CASSFGTGRTSGNTIYF. DNA for the CDR3: TGTGCCAGCAGCTTTGGGACAGGGAGGACTTCTGGAAACACCATATATTTT.

The CDR3 DNA sequence: TGCGCCAGCAGCCAGGACTCGGTTTCCTACAATGAGCAGTTCTTC. Protein product: CASSQDSVSYNEQFF. The rearrangement links TRBV5-1 to TRBJ2-1; possible D gene TRBD2, 5 bases. Looked up from germline, CDR1 is SGHRS and CDR2 is YFSETQ. The CDR3 is 15 amino acids. Trimming left V 4 bases short and J 1 base short, with 12 bases between. Using reference TRBV5-1 and TRBJ2-1 for the parts outside the CDR3, the full variable domain is KAGVTQTPRYLIKTRGQQVTLSCSPISGHRSVSWYQQTPGQGLQFLFEYFSETQRNKGNFPGRFSGRQFSNSRSEMNVSTLELGDSALYLCASSQDSVSYNEQFFGPGTRLTVL.

The chain recombines TRBV6-6 with TRBJ1-2; 11 nucleotides agree with TRBD1. V dropped 5 bases and J dropped 4; count of bases not matched to a gene: 3. The CDR3 is made up of 14 amino acids. Germline assignment: CDR1 MNHNY and CDR2 SVGAGI (reference sequence). CDR3 coding DNA: TGTGCCAGCAGTCCGGGACAGGGGGTCTATGGCTACACCTTC. Encoded protein: CASSPGQGVYGYTF.

This sequence joins TRBV11-3 and TRBJ2-3; D is possibly TRBD2 (6 bases). The germline V gene has CDR1 SGHNT and CDR2 YENEEA. The V end was cut by 3 bases, the J end by 1 base, with 11 bases between. The CDR3 consists of 15 residues. The CDR3 loop reads CASSFGAGRTDTQYF. In DNA form, the CDR3 reads TGTGCCAGCAGCTTTGGAGCGGGTCGCACAGATACGCAGTATTTT. Supplemented by reference TRBV11-3 and TRBJ2-3, the full variable domain reads EAGVVQSPRYKIIEKKQPVAFWCNPISGHNTLYWYLQNLGQGPELLIRYENEEAVDDSQLPKDRFSAERLKGVDSTLKIQPAELGDSAVYLCASSFGAGRTDTQYFGPGTRLTVL.

The chain carries TRBV5-1 and TRBJ1-2; 8 nucleotides line up with TRBD1. CDR3 length: 14 residues. Germline CDR1 SGHRS, CDR2 YFSETQ. Trimming took 3 bases from V and 5 from J; bases not matched to a gene: 6. The CDR3 is CASSSKQGVYGYTF. CDR3 sequence (DNA): TGCGCCAGCAGCTCCAAACAGGGGGTTTATGGCTACACCTTC.

This chain's CDR3 is CASSAGQLTGELFF. CDR3 sequence (DNA): TGTGCCAGCAGTGCTGGACAGTTAACCGGGGAGCTGTTTTTT. This chain links TRBV2 with TRBJ2-2, with D possibly TRBD1 on 6 matching bases. V was pared by 4 bases and J by 5 bases, with 11 bases between. The length of the CDR3 is 14 residues. Germline loops: CDR1 SNHLY, CDR2 FYNNEI.

V and J are TRBV29-1 and TRBJ2-2; D possibly corresponds to TRBD1 (5 bases). The CDR3 has 13 amino acids. CDR1 and CDR2 from the germline V gene are SQVTM and ANQGSEA. V was pared by 5 bases and J by 2 bases, with 9 bases between. CDR3 region: CSVFRGNTGELFF. CDR3 nucleotide sequence: TGCAGCGTTTTTAGGGGTAACACCGGGGAGCTGTTTTTT.

The genes are TRBV4-1 and TRBJ2-4, with 7 bases aligning to TRBD1. V trimming: 0 bases; J trimming: 7 bases; junction bases outside the gene matches: 12. The CDR3 consists of 17 residues. Germline assignment: CDR1 MGHRA and CDR2 YSYEKL. CDR3 nucleotide sequence: TGCGCCAGCAGCCAAGATTTAAAAACAGGGGCTATGAACATTCAGTACTTC. It codes for CASSQDLKTGAMNIQYF.

This rearrangement joins TRBV21-1 to TRBJ1-5; no DNA check was done on the table's D call, TRBD1. TRBV21-1 is given as a pseudogene. CDR3 length equals 12 residues. The CDR3, as DNA: TGTGCCAGCAAAAACAGGGGTCAGCCCCAGCATTTT. This encodes CASKNRGQPQHF.

The DNA of the CDR3 is TGTGCCAGCAGTTTAACAGGGAAGGGGCCCCAGCATTTT. This gives the protein CASSLTGKGPQHF. V is TRBV7-2 and J is TRBJ1-5, with a possible D match to TRBD1 (6 bases). Germline V gene lookup returns CDR1 SGHTA and CDR2 FQGNSA. Deletions cut 6 bases from V and 9 bases from J, with 15 bases between. This CDR3 contains 13 residues.

The chain has TRBV18 and TRBJ1-2, with TRBD1 matching over 10 bases. CDR1 KGHSH and CDR2 LQKENI come from the germline V gene. The CDR3 covers 15 residues. V gave up 0 bases and J gave up 2 bases; unmatched junction bases: 0. The CDR3 loop reads CASSPPDRGNYGYTF. The CDR3 DNA is TGTGCCAGCTCACCACCGGACAGGGGGAACTATGGCTACACCTTC.

This rearrangement joins TRBV3-1 (or the pseudogene TRBV3-2) to TRBJ2-2, with TRBD2 as a possible D gene (7 bases). Trimming stripped 1 base from V and 1 base from J, with 13 bases between. This CDR3 has 17 residues. Looked up from germline, CDR1 is LGHDT and CDR2 is YNNKEL (reference sequence). The CDR3 DNA reads TGTGCCAGCAGCCAAGTCGGGCGGGGGCAGAACACCGGGGAGCTGTTTTTT. This encodes CASSQVGRGQNTGELFF.

The chain joins TRBV5-1 to TRBJ2-3; no reliable D call. V was cut by 3 bases and J by 0 bases, with 11 bases left in between. Germline values: CDR1 SGHRS, CDR2 YFSETQ. CDR3 length: 15 amino acids. This chain's CDR3 is CASSSGQTSTDTQYF. In DNA, the CDR3 is TGCGCCAGCAGCTCAGGCCAGACGAGCACAGATACGCAGTATTTT.

This chain uses TRBV10-3 with TRBJ2-2; weak D call: TRBD1 (6 bases). Germline CDR1 and CDR2: ENHRY and SYGVKD. Deletions cut 7 bases from V and 3 bases from J, with 21 bases between. The CDR3 length is 17 residues. CDR3 in amino acids: CAIKGGGQSEYTGELFF. CDR3 coding DNA: TGTGCCATCAAAGGGGGTGGACAGAGCGAATACACCGGGGAGCTGTTTTTT.